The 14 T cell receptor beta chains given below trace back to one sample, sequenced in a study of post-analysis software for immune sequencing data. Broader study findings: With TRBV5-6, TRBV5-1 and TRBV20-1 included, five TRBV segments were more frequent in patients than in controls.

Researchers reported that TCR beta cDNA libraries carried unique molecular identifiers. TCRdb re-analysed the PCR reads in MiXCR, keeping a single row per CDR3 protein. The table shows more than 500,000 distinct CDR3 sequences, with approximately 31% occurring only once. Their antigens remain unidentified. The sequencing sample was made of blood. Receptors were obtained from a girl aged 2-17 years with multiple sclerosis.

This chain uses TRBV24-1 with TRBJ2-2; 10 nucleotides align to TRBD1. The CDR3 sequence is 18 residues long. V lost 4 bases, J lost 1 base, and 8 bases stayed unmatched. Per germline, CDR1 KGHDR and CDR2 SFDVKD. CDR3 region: CATSDPYRDRGNTGELFF. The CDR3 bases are TGTGCCACCAGTGACCCTTACCGGGACAGGGGGAACACCGGGGAGCTGTTTTTT.

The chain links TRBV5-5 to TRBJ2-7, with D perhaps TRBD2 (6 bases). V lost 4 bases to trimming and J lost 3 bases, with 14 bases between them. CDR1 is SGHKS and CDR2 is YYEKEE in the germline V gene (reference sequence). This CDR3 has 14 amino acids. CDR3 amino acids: CASSPGVEFYEQYF. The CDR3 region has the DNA TGTGCCAGCAGCCCGGGGGTAGAGTTCTACGAGCAGTACTTC.

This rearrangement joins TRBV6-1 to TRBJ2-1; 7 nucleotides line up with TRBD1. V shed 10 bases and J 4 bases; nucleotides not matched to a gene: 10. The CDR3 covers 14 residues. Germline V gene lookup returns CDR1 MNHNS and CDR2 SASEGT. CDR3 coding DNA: TGTGCCACCAATACAGGGGCCTCGTACAATGAGCAGTTCTTC. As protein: CATNTGASYNEQFF.

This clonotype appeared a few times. In DNA form, the CDR3 reads TGCAGCGTTGAATTGGGGGAGGGGGGCGATGAGCAGTTCTTC. The encoded protein is CSVELGEGGDEQFF. The V gene is TRBV29-1, the J gene TRBJ2-1; D perhaps matches TRBD2 (7 bases). With 2 bases removed from V and 8 bases from J, the gap between germline ends came to 16 bases. The CDR3 consists of 14 residues. Germline V gene lookup returns CDR1 SQVTM and CDR2 ANQGSEA.

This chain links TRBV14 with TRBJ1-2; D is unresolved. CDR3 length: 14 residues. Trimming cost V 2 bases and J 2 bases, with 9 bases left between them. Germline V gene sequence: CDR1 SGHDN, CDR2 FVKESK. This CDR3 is CASSQLQPNYGYTF. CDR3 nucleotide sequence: TGTGCCAGCAGCCAACTACAGCCGAACTATGGCTACACCTTC.

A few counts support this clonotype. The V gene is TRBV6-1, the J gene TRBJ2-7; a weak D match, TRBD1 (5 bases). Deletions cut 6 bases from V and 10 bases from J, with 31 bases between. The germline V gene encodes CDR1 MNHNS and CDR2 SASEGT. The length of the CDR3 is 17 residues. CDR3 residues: CASSPSRARRLQRIQYF. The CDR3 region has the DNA TGTGCCAGCAGCCCCAGCAGGGCGAGGCGGTTGCAAAGGATTCAGTACTTC.

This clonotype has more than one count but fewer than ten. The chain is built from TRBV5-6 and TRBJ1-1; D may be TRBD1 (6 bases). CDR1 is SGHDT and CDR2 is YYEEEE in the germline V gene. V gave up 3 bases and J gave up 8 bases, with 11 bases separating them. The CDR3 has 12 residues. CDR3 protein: CASSWFDREAFF. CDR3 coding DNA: TGTGCCAGCAGCTGGTTTGACAGGGAAGCTTTCTTT. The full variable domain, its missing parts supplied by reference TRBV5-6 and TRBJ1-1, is DAGVTQSPTHLIKTRGQQVTLRCSPKSGHDTVSWYQQALGQGPQFIFQYYEEEERQRGNFPDRFSGHQFPNYSSELNVNALLLGDSALYLCASSWFDREAFFGQGTRLTVV.

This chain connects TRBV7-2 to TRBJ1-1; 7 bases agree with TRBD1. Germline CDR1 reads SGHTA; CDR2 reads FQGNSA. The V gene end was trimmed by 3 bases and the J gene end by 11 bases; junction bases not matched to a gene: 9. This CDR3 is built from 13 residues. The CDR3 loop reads CASSLAAGGVAFF. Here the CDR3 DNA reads TGTGCCAGCAGCTTGGCGGCAGGGGGTGTGGCTTTCTTT. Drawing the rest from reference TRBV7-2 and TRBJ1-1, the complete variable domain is GAGVSQSPSNKVTEKGKDVELRCDPISGHTALYWYRQSLGQGLEFLIYFQGNSAPDKSGLPSDRFSAERTGGSVSTLTIQRTQQEDSAVYLCASSLAAGGVAFFGQGTRLTVV.

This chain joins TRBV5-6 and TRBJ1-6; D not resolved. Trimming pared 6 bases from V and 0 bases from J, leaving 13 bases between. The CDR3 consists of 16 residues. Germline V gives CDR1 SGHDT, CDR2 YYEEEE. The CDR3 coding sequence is TGTGCCAGCACTCCGAACGGTTTCTCCTATAATTCACCCCTCCACTTT. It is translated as CASTPNGFSYNSPLHF.

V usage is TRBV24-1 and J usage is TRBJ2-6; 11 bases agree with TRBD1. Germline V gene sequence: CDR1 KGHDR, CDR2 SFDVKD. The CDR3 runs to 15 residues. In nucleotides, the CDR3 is TGTGCGACCGGGACAGGGGGCTCTGGGGCCAACGTCCTGACTTTC. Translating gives CATGTGGSGANVLTF.

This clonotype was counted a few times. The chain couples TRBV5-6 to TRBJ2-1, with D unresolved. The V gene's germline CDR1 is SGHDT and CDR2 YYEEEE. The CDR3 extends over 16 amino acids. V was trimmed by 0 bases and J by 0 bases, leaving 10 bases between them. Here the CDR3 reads CASSLEGGSSYNEQFF. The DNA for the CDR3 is TGTGCCAGCAGCTTGGAAGGTGGAAGCTCCTACAATGAGCAGTTCTTC. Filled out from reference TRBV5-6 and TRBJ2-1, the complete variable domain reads DAGVTQSPTHLIKTRGQQVTLRCSPKSGHDTVSWYQQALGQGPQFIFQYYEEEERQRGNFPDRFSGHQFPNYSSELNVNALLLGDSALYLCASSLEGGSSYNEQFFGPGTRLTVL.

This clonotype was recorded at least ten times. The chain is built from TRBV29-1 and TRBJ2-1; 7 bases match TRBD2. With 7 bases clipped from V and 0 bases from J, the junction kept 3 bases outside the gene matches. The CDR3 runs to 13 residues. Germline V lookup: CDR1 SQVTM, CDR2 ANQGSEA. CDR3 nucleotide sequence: TGCAGCGAACGCGGGGGCTCCTACAATGAGCAGTTCTTC. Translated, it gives CSERGGSYNEQFF.

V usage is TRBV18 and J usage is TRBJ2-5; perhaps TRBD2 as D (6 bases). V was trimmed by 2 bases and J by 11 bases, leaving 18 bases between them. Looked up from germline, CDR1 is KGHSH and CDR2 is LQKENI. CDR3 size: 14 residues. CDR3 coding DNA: TGTGCCAGCTCACCAGGGGGACTCAACAATGAGCAGTACTTC. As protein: CASSPGGLNNEQYF.

The CDR3 coding sequence is TGCGCCAGCAGCCCCGGACCGCCGGATAATTCACCCCTCCACTTT. This encodes CASSPGPPDNSPLHF. The chain carries TRBV5-1 and TRBJ1-6; D is uncertain. Trimming took 4 bases from V and 5 from J, leaving 13 bases between them. Germline V gene sequence: CDR1 SGHRS, CDR2 YFSETQ. The CDR3 covers 15 residues.